This TCR beta chain is from a study of technical replicates of blood from a handful of donors. CDR3 length equals 11 residues. V trimming: 4 bases; J trimming: 8 bases; junction bases outside the gene matches: 2. The germline CDR1 and CDR2 sequences are SNHLY and FYNNEI. Some clones are missing from TCRdb's copy, which holds only in-frame ones; the method was immunoSEQ multiplex PCR. The top ten hold 0.23% of the sample, which has about 98,000 clones, about 94% seen once. The TCR originated in a human donor in good health. Sequencing input: T cells isolated from PBMCs. The V call is TRBV2, the J call TRBJ2-7; 7 bases are a match to TRBD2. In DNA form, the CDR3 reads TGTGCCAGCAGTGGGGAGGGGCAGCAGTACTTC. Encoded protein: CASSGEGQQYF.